One sample yielded the 11 T cell receptor beta chains listed below, sequenced in a study of shared clonotypes between healthy human individuals. This table comes from immunoSEQ multiplex PCR, and its TCRdb copy is limited to in-frame clones, with some not included. The sample includes 1,400,000 or so clones, 98% of them seen just once. The source material was naive CD4+ T cells sorted from blood. Noted subset: CD45RA+ positively selected. The receptors were sampled from a man aged 25-45 years in good health.

The chain links TRBV10-1 to TRBJ2-3, with TRBD2 as a possible D gene (5 bases). CDR3 length: 15 residues. The V end was cut by 3 bases, the J end by 4 bases, with 14 bases between. Germline V gene sequence: CDR1 WNHNN, CDR2 SYGVQD (reference sequence). This CDR3 is CASSESGVGADTQYF. CDR3 coding DNA: TGCGCCAGCAGTGAATCCGGGGTTGGGGCAGATACGCAGTATTTT.

This rearrangement joins TRBV25-1 to TRBJ2-1, with no clear D. The CDR3 consists of 15 residues. V gave up 1 base and J gave up 6 bases, with 13 bases separating them. CDR1 and CDR2 (germline): MGHDK, SYGVNS. CDR3 protein: CASSEFGPITNEQFF. DNA for the CDR3: TGTGCCAGCAGTGAATTCGGCCCGATTACCAATGAGCAGTTCTTC. Variable domain in full (rest from reference TRBV25-1 and TRBJ2-1): EADIYQTPRYLVIGTGKKITLECSQTMGHDKMYWYQQDPGMELHLIHYSYGVNSTEKGDLSSESTVSRIRTEHFPLTLESARPSHTSQYLCASSEFGPITNEQFFGPGTRLTVL.

The DNA for the CDR3 is TGTGCCACCCGTCAGGGGGCCAACGTCCTGACTTTC. This encodes CATRQGANVLTF. This chain uses TRBV28 with TRBJ2-6; D is unclear. The germline V gene has CDR1 MDHEN and CDR2 SYDVKM. V lost 10 bases and J 4 bases, leaving 8 bases between the germline ends. This CDR3 is 12 amino acids long.

The chain uses TRBV5-1 and TRBJ2-3; 8 bases map to TRBD2. Germline V gives CDR1 SGHRS, CDR2 YFSETQ. V was clipped by 3 bases and J by 4 bases; unmatched bases: 10. This CDR3 spans 16 amino acids. The CDR3 coding sequence is TGCGCCAGCAGCTCCTCGAGCGGGAGTTTGTCAGATACGCAGTATTTT. Translated: CASSSSSGSLSDTQYF.

This chain joins TRBV10-3 and TRBJ1-2, with a weak D call TRBD1 (5 bases). V was shortened by 5 bases and J by 5 bases, with 18 bases between the two germline ends. Germline V gene lookup returns CDR1 ENHRY and CDR2 SYGVKD. This CDR3 is 15 amino acids long. CDR3 DNA sequence: TGTGCCATCAGTTCCGGGACCACTCATGGGTATGGCTACACCTTC. Its protein product is CAISSGTTHGYGYTF.

The J gene is TRBJ1-3, the V gene TRBV2; 7 bases are shared with TRBD1. The V and J ends lost 6 bases and 1 base, in that order; junction bases with no gene match: 6. This CDR3 contains 15 residues. Germline V gene lookup returns CDR1 SNHLY and CDR2 FYNNEI. The DNA for the CDR3 is TGTGCCAGCAGCGCCCAGACAGGGTCTGGAAACACCATATATTTT. It is translated as CASSAQTGSGNTIYF.

The chain combines TRBV9 with TRBJ1-4, with D unclear. The CDR3 is 14 residues long. The V gene lost 0 bases and the J gene lost 8 bases, with 11 bases spanning the gap. Germline CDR1 reads SGDLS; CDR2 reads YYNGEE. This chain's CDR3 is CASSVARYGEKLFF. The CDR3 DNA is TGTGCCAGCAGCGTAGCCAGGTACGGCGAAAAACTGTTTTTT.

The J gene is TRBJ2-7, the V gene TRBV18; 7 nucleotides match TRBD2. V was clipped by 6 bases and J by 3 bases; unmatched bases: 11. In germline, CDR1 is KGHSH, CDR2 LQKENI. CDR3 length equals 15 residues. Here the CDR3 reads CASSTGTTENYEQYF. The DNA of the CDR3 is TGTGCCAGCTCGACCGGGACTACCGAGAACTACGAGCAGTACTTC.

The genes are TRBV10-3 and TRBJ2-3, with unresolved D. V lost 7 bases, J lost 1 base, and 15 bases lay in between. This CDR3 has 15 amino acids. CDR1 is ENHRY and CDR2 is SYGVKD in the germline V gene. The CDR3 is CAIKSRSTGTDTQYF. The CDR3 DNA follows: TGTGCCATCAAGTCGCGGAGCACCGGCACAGATACGCAGTATTTT.

The CDR3 region is CASSIRLAAYNEQFF. In DNA form, the CDR3 reads TGTGCCAGCAGCATTCGACTAGCTGCCTACAATGAGCAGTTCTTC. The chain has TRBV11-2 and TRBJ2-1; 7 positions match TRBD2. The germline CDR1 and CDR2 sequences are SGHAT and FQNNGV. This CDR3 has 15 residues. V lost 5 bases, J lost 2 bases, and 6 bases stayed unmatched.

The gene calls are TRBV7-9 and TRBJ2-3, with D unclear. The V gene lost 7 bases and the J gene lost 1 base, with 12 bases spanning the gap. Germline V gene data show CDR1 as SEHNR and CDR2 as FQNEAQ (reference sequence). The CDR3 covers 14 residues. The chain's CDR3 is CASTPGRRTDTQYF. For the CDR3, the DNA is TGTGCCAGCACCCCCGGGCGTCGCACAGATACGCAGTATTTT.